This T cell receptor (beta chain) was identified during a study of CD8 T cells in ankylosing spondylitis. The CDR3 loop spans 14 amino acids. Germline V lookup: CDR1 SGHRS, CDR2 YFSETQ. On this clonotype: What it binds is unknown. A read error may account for a junction end that differs from germline.

Points from the study as a whole: Eight highly homologous variants made up a TCR beta motif, and this motif appeared characteristic of ankylosing spondylitis blood. Clones tied to disease were said to be significantly enriched in matched ankylosing spondylitis synovial fluid.

The TCR beta libraries were generated through quantitative 5'-RACE incorporating molecular barcodes. TCRdb reanalysed the 5' RACE reads using MiXCR and keeps one entry per CDR3 protein. The profile covers under 150,000 distinct CDR3 sequences, with approximately 10% appearing a single time and roughly 4.3% taken by the ten largest. The chain links TRBV5-1 to TRBJ1-2; TRBD1 aligns across 7 bases. Sequencing input: blood, either unsorted or a sorted T cell fraction (not recorded which). The clonotype originates from a female donor with ankylosing spondylitis or in good health (not recorded which). CDR3 in amino acids: CASSPTTGSYGDTF. The CDR3 DNA is TGCGCCAGCAGCCCTACGACAGGGAGTTATGGCGACACCTTC.